These 22 T cell receptor beta chains were all obtained from the same sample, sequenced in a study of blood T cell repertoires in COVID-19. Profiled with immunoSEQ multiplex PCR; TCRdb holds only in-frame clones, not every one. The table has approximately 280,000 clones, around 88% seen once; the top ten hold about 4.6%. The sequenced sample was peripheral blood. The receptors come from a man aged 35 to 55 with acute or convalescent COVID-19.

This clone was detected many times. The chain links TRBV6-1 to TRBJ1-1; D remains unclear. The CDR3 covers 12 residues. Deletions cut 2 bases from V and 11 bases from J, with 12 bases between. CDR1 is MNHNS and CDR2 is SASEGT in the germline V gene. CDR3 coding DNA: TGTGCCAGCAGTGAACCTCCTTCCGGGGCTTTCTTT. The encoded protein is CASSEPPSGAFF.

V is TRBV5-6 and J is TRBJ1-4, with D hard to call. Trimming removed 2 bases from V and 8 bases from J, with 4 bases in between. This CDR3 contains 11 residues. In germline, CDR1 is SGHDT, CDR2 YYEEEE. In DNA, the CDR3 is TGTGCCAGCAGCTTCAGGGAAAAACTGTTTTTT. Translating gives CASSFREKLFF.

The chain links TRBV6-5 to TRBJ1-2, with 8 bases identical to TRBD1. The CDR3 sequence is 14 residues long. V was pared by 2 bases and J by 4 bases, with 3 bases of the junction left unmatched. Germline assignment: CDR1 MNHEY and CDR2 SVGAGI. This chain's CDR3 is CASSYGTGGYGYTF. In DNA, the CDR3 is TGTGCCAGCAGTTACGGAACAGGGGGCTATGGCTACACCTTC.

The J gene is TRBJ2-7, the V gene TRBV7-8, with D possibly TRBD1 on 5 matching bases. This CDR3 is built from 12 residues. CDR1 is SGHVS, CDR2 FQNEAQ, per germline. Trimming cost V 3 bases and J 3 bases, with 6 bases left between them. CDR3: CASSFTGYEQYF. The DNA for the CDR3 is TGTGCCAGCAGCTTCACAGGCTACGAGCAGTACTTC.

The chain links TRBV6-5 to TRBJ1-1; TRBD1 might be the D (5 bases). Trimming took 8 bases from V and 5 from J, leaving 15 bases between them. The germline V gene encodes CDR1 MNHEY and CDR2 SVGAGI. The CDR3 has 13 residues. CDR3 DNA sequence: TGTGCCAGCTCACTCGGGAGGGGAACTGAAGCTTTCTTT. This translates into CASSLGRGTEAFF.

In this sample, this clone turned up once. The chain is built from TRBV19 and TRBJ2-7; D perhaps matches TRBD1 (6 bases). CDR3 length: 19 residues. Germline CDR1 reads LNHDA; CDR2 reads SQIVND (reference sequence). The V end was cut by 5 bases, the J end by 3 bases, with 29 bases between. The CDR3 here is CASSPKTGLRYGIIYEQYF. In DNA form, the CDR3 reads TGTGCCAGTAGTCCTAAGACAGGACTCAGATACGGGATCATCTACGAGCAGTACTTC.

Only a few counts were recorded for this clone. This chain links TRBV28 with TRBJ1-2; no reliable D call. V gave up 5 bases and J gave up 4 bases, with 14 bases separating them. CDR1 is MDHEN and CDR2 is SYDVKM in the germline V gene. CDR3 length equals 14 residues. For the CDR3, the DNA is TGTGCCAGCAGTAGCGGACTCATCTTCTATGGCTACACCTTC. Translated, it gives CASSSGLIFYGYTF.

This rearrangement joins TRBV5-4 to TRBJ1-4; TRBD1 matches 9 bases. V shed 4 bases and J 5 bases; nucleotides not matched to a gene: 6. From germline, CDR1 is SGHNT and CDR2 YYREEE (reference sequence). The CDR3 sequence is 15 residues long. The CDR3 here is CASSRRDRANEKLFF. CDR3 DNA: TGTGCCAGCAGCCGGAGGGACAGGGCCAATGAAAAACTGTTTTTT.

J is TRBJ2-1 and V is TRBV9; 7 bases are shared with TRBD2. V was pared by 3 bases and J by 5 bases, with 14 bases of the junction left unmatched. Germline V gene sequence: CDR1 SGDLS, CDR2 YYNGEE. CDR3 length: 17 residues. The CDR3 reads CASSATLPASGNNEQFF. The DNA of the CDR3 is TGTGCCAGCAGCGCGACCCTCCCCGCTAGCGGAAACAATGAGCAGTTCTTC.

This clone occurred once. Other DNA variants within this sample encode the same CDR3. The chain is built from TRBV7-9 and TRBJ1-6; 7 bases align to TRBD1. J lost 9 bases, V lost 5 bases, and 7 bases had no gene match. Per germline, CDR1 SEHNR and CDR2 FQNEAQ (reference sequence). This CDR3 is built from 14 residues. CDR3 amino acids: CASSQTGLGSPLHF. The CDR3 nucleotides are TGTGCCAGCAGCCAGACAGGGCTGGGTTCACCCCTCCACTTT.

There are a few counts of this clone. The rearrangement joins TRBV11-2 to TRBJ1-1, with a possible D match to TRBD1 (6 bases). The V gene lost 5 bases and the J gene lost 8 bases, with 21 bases spanning the gap. This CDR3 is built from 15 residues. Germline lookup yields CDR1 SGHAT and CDR2 FQNNGV. In DNA form, the CDR3 reads TGTGCCAGCAGCCCACTTAGGGGGAGGGGGACCGAAGCTTTCTTT. Encoded protein: CASSPLRGRGTEAFF.

The V and J genes are TRBV6-1 and TRBJ1-2; the match to TRBD1 covers 7 bases. After removal of 6 bases from V and 8 bases from J, the junction contained 9 bases not matched to a gene. This CDR3 contains 13 residues. In germline, CDR1 is MNHNS, CDR2 SASEGT. CDR3 protein: CASSYDREEGYTF. The CDR3 DNA reads as TGTGCCAGCAGCTACGACAGGGAAGAGGGCTACACCTTC.

The chain uses TRBV5-4 and TRBJ1-2; D may be TRBD1 (5 bases). In germline, CDR1 is SGHNT, CDR2 YYREEE (reference sequence). Trimming left V 0 bases short and J 0 bases short, with 6 bases between. The CDR3 consists of 14 residues. CDR3 region: CASSLGGANYGYTF. Written as DNA, the CDR3 is TGTGCCAGCAGCTTGGGGGGCGCTAACTATGGCTACACCTTC.

The chain has TRBV10-3 and TRBJ2-1; maybe TRBD1 (6 bases). The V gene's germline CDR1 is ENHRY and CDR2 SYGVKD. There are 13 residues in the CDR3. Trimming took 4 bases from V and 9 from J, leaving 13 bases between them. In DNA, the CDR3 is TGTGCCATCAGTGTCATGGGACAAACTGAGCAGTTCTTC. Protein sequence: CAISVMGQTEQFF.

The chain carries TRBV5-1 and TRBJ1-1, with TRBD1 as a possible D gene (6 bases). CDR3 size: 14 residues. Germline loops: CDR1 SGHRS, CDR2 YFSETQ. Trimming took off 1 base at V and 5 bases at J, with 12 bases between the two ends. The CDR3 coding sequence is TGCGCCAGCAGCTTGATGGGGGCGAGAACTGAAGCTTTCTTT. Its protein product is CASSLMGARTEAFF.

The rearrangement uses TRBV7-9 and TRBJ1-3; TRBD1 matches at 7 bases. V dropped 1 base and J dropped 0; count of bases not matched to a gene: 3. Germline CDR1 reads SEHNR; CDR2 reads FQNEAQ (reference sequence). CDR3 size: 16 residues. CDR3 sequence reads: CASSLGQGLSGNTIYF. The DNA for the CDR3 is TGTGCCAGCAGCTTAGGACAGGGACTCTCTGGAAACACCATATATTTT.

The CDR3 DNA sequence: TGTGCCAGCAGTCAAGATTCCTACGGGGGGCAACAGTACTTC. This gives the protein CASSQDSYGGQQYF. The V gene is TRBV27, the J gene TRBJ2-7, with D possibly matching TRBD2 (7 bases). Trimming removed 5 bases from V and 10 bases from J, with 21 bases in between. The CDR3 contains 14 residues. Germline CDR1 MNHEY, CDR2 SMNVEV (reference sequence).

This clone was found a few times. Other DNA sequences within the sample encode an identical CDR3. CDR3 nucleotide sequence: TGCAGTGCCCGGGACAGCTACGAGCAGTACTTC. Its translation is CSARDSYEQYF. The rearrangement uses TRBV20-1 and TRBJ2-7, with 7 bases fitting TRBD1. The CDR3 sequence is 11 residues long. V was pared by 6 bases and J by 3 bases, with 2 bases of the junction left unmatched. From germline, CDR1 is DFQATT and CDR2 SNEGSKA (reference sequence).

V and J are TRBV3-1 (or the pseudogene TRBV3-2) and TRBJ2-1; 11 nucleotides agree with TRBD2. Germline V gene lookup returns CDR1 LGHDT and CDR2 YNNKEL (reference sequence). V was pared by 4 bases and J by 6 bases, with 11 bases of the junction left unmatched. There are 17 residues in the CDR3. This CDR3 reads CASSPGTSGYYVNEQFF. The CDR3 DNA is TGTGCCAGCAGCCCTGGGACTAGCGGCTACTACGTCAATGAGCAGTTCTTC.

V and J are TRBV7-9 and TRBJ1-6; the D gene is possibly TRBD1 (5 bases). This CDR3 is built from 13 residues. CDR1 SEHNR and CDR2 FQNEAQ come from the germline V gene (reference sequence). V lost 5 bases and J lost 13, with 15 bases in between. CDR3 DNA sequence: TGTGCCAGCAGCCGGACATCTTTAGGTCCCCTCCACTTT. Translating it yields CASSRTSLGPLHF.

The CDR3 DNA reads TGTGCCAGCAGCTACGGACAGGGCTACGAGCAGTACTTC. Protein sequence: CASSYGQGYEQYF. The chain employs TRBV11-2 and TRBJ2-7; 8 nucleotides align to TRBD1. This CDR3 has 13 residues. The V gene's germline CDR1 is SGHAT and CDR2 FQNNGV. V lost 4 bases to trimming and J lost 3 bases; unmatched junction nucleotides: 2.

This rearrangement joins TRBV5-8 to TRBJ1-1; 7 nucleotides line up with TRBD1. The CDR3 extends over 14 amino acids. Trimming took 5 bases from V and 4 from J; bases not matched to a gene: 8. Germline V gene data show CDR1 as SGHTS and CDR2 as YDEGEE. The CDR3: CASRSRQGGTEAFF. The CDR3 DNA follows: TGTGCCAGCAGATCCCGACAGGGAGGCACTGAAGCTTTCTTT.